This T cell receptor (beta chain) is drawn from a study of CD8 T cells in Susac syndrome. Across the whole study: At blood draw, Susac syndrome patients were therapy-naive, on corticosteroids, or on intravenous immunoglobulin alone.

With random hexamers, 0.5 to 1 ug RNA was reverse transcribed. With immunoSEQ multiplex PCR, TCR beta CDR3 was amplified across 54 Vbeta and 13 Jbeta. Using its own MiXCR run on the immunoSEQ multiplex PCR reads, TCRdb lists one record per CDR3 protein. This sample has about 240,000 distinct CDR3 sequences, with 96% found just once. The source material was CD4+ T cells from PBMCs. The receptor's source is a human donor with Susac syndrome.

In nucleotides, the CDR3 is TGTGCCAGCAGCTTACGTGACAATGAGCAGTTCTTC. Translation: CASSLRDNEQFF. The gene calls are TRBV7-9 and TRBJ2-1; D uncertain. The CDR3 covers 12 residues. With 2 bases removed from V and 5 bases from J, the gap between germline ends came to 4 bases. Germline V gene lookup returns CDR1 SEHNR and CDR2 FQNEAQ (reference sequence).